These 15 T cell receptor beta chains were sequenced from one sample in a study of cytomegalovirus exposure and HLA in healthy donors. PCR employed 60 Vbeta and 13 Jbeta primers. Repertoires were generated with immunoSEQ multiplex PCR, while TCRdb's copy carries only in-frame clones and drops some. The sample holds 90,000 to 120,000 clones; 75% to 80% are singletons and the top ten take around 6.1%. The sequencing input was PBMCs. These receptors originate from a man between 60 and 75 years old in good health and CMV-seropositive.

Notes on this clone: This sample also contains other DNA sequences that code for the same CDR3. The V call is TRBV9, the J call TRBJ1-5, with D perhaps matching TRBD1 (5 bases). Trimming removed 0 bases at V and 4 bases at J, with 11 bases between. The length of the CDR3 is 15 residues. The germline CDR1 and CDR2 sequences are SGDLS and YYNGEE. The CDR3 reads CASSVGGGENQPQHF. For the CDR3, the DNA is TGTGCCAGCAGCGTAGGAGGAGGGGAAAATCAGCCCCAGCATTTT.

The J gene is TRBJ1-4, the V gene TRBV4-3; 7 nucleotides agree with TRBD1. This CDR3 has 15 residues. Looked up from germline, CDR1 is LGHNA and CDR2 is YSLEER. Losses at the gene ends were 2 bases for V and 5 bases for J; bases not matched to a gene: 5. As DNA, the CDR3 is TGCGCCAGCAGCCAATCTCCGGGACAGAATGAAAAACTGTTTTTT. Translating gives CASSQSPGQNEKLFF.

V and J are TRBV28 and TRBJ1-2, with TRBD1 identical over 10 bases. CDR1 MDHEN and CDR2 SYDVKM come from the germline V gene. This CDR3 has 16 residues. Trimming took 1 base from V and 5 from J; bases not matched to a gene: 7. CDR3 region: CASSLFGQGEGYGYTF. The CDR3 nucleotides read TGTGCCAGCAGTTTATTCGGACAGGGGGAAGGGTATGGCTACACCTTC.

The chain recombines TRBV5-4 with TRBJ2-1, with D perhaps matching TRBD1 (6 bases). This CDR3 is built from 14 residues. Deletions cut 4 bases from V and 6 bases from J, with 14 bases between. Germline V CDR1 and CDR2: SGHNT, YYREEE (reference sequence). The CDR3 reads CASSPRGQLNEQFF. The CDR3 DNA is TGTGCCAGCAGCCCAAGAGGACAGCTCAATGAGCAGTTCTTC. The full variable domain, in which reference TRBV5-4 and TRBJ2-1 provide the parts outside the CDR3, is ETGVTQSPTHLIKTRGQQVTLRCSSQSGHNTVSWYQQALGQGPQFIFQYYREEENGRGNFPPRFSGLQFPNYSSELNVNALELDDSALYLCASSPRGQLNEQFFGPGTRLTVL.

J is TRBJ2-7 and V is TRBV5-4; 7 bases map to TRBD1. In germline, CDR1 is SGHNT, CDR2 YYREEE (reference sequence). Trimming at V came to 0 bases and at J to 6 bases, leaving 6 bases not matched to a gene. The CDR3 runs 14 residues. This chain's CDR3 is CASSLAAPGGEQYF. The DNA for the CDR3 is TGTGCCAGCAGCTTGGCGGCCCCAGGGGGCGAGCAGTACTTC. Supplemented by reference TRBV5-4 and TRBJ2-7, the full variable domain reads ETGVTQSPTHLIKTRGQQVTLRCSSQSGHNTVSWYQQALGQGPQFIFQYYREEENGRGNFPPRFSGLQFPNYSSELNVNALELDDSALYLCASSLAAPGGEQYFGPGTRLTVT.

The chain is built from TRBV27 and TRBJ1-5, with D maybe TRBD1 (5 bases). The germline V gene encodes CDR1 MNHEY and CDR2 SMNVEV (reference sequence). V was trimmed by 3 bases and J by 3 bases, leaving 18 bases between them. CDR3 length equals 17 residues. The CDR3 DNA follows: TGTGCCAGCAGTTTCTCCTCGCAGGGAGGGTACAATCAGCCCCAGCATTTT. Its protein product is CASSFSSQGGYNQPQHF.

Worth noting for this clone: One junction end does not reproduce the germline sequence, and a read error may be involved. In the same sample, other DNA sequences code for this CDR3. The V call is TRBV19, the J call TRBJ2-2; the match to TRBD1 covers 7 bases. The CDR3 is 16 amino acids. Germline CDR1 LNHDA, CDR2 SQIVND (reference sequence). The CDR3 DNA reads as TGTGCCAGTACTTCTAGGGGACAGTTGAACACCGGGGAACTGTTTTTT. Residues: CASTSRGQLNTGELFF. Looking up the rest from reference TRBV19 and TRBJ2-2 gives the full variable domain: DGGITQSPKYLFRKEGQNVTLSCEQNLNHDAMYWYRQDPGQGLRLIYYSQIVNDFQKGDIAEGYSVSREKKESFPLTVTSAQKNPTAFYLCASTSRGQLNTGELFFGEGSRLTVL.

This clone has just a few counts. The chain combines TRBV7-2 with TRBJ1-4; 10 bases are a match to TRBD1. CDR1 and CDR2 (germline): SGHTA, FQGNSA. The CDR3 loop spans 14 amino acids. The V segment lost 5 bases and the J segment 5 bases; nucleotides outside the gene matches: 2. The CDR3 reads CASSPTGGNEKLFF. CDR3 DNA sequence: TGTGCCAGCAGCCCGACAGGGGGCAATGAAAAACTGTTTTTT.

The chain couples TRBV6-6 to TRBJ2-3; maybe TRBD1 (7 bases). Per the germline V gene, CDR1 is MNHNY and CDR2 is SVGAGI (reference sequence). The CDR3 sequence is 14 residues long. Deletions cut 7 bases from V and 4 bases from J, with 15 bases between. CDR3 sequence reads: CASTDREVPDTQYF. CDR3 bases: TGTGCCAGCACCGACAGGGAGGTCCCAGATACGCAGTATTTT.

The chain combines TRBV5-5 with TRBJ1-1; 11 bases align to TRBD1. V was pared by 0 bases and J by 7 bases, with 5 bases of the junction left unmatched. This CDR3 spans 15 amino acids. Germline lookup yields CDR1 SGHKS and CDR2 YYEKEE (reference sequence). CDR3: CASSLVDRGQVEAFF. The CDR3 nucleotides are TGTGCCAGCAGCTTGGTGGACAGGGGGCAAGTTGAAGCTTTCTTT.

Here the CDR3 DNA reads TGTGCCAGCAGGTGGGGAGGGACCACCGGGGAGCTGTTTTTT. The encoded protein is CASRWGGTTGELFF. The chain recombines TRBV28 with TRBJ2-2; 7 bases align to TRBD2. Germline V gives CDR1 MDHEN, CDR2 SYDVKM. The CDR3 contains 14 residues. V shed 6 bases and J 4 bases; nucleotides not matched to a gene: 5.

The gene calls are TRBV5-6 and TRBJ1-2; TRBD1 is a possible D gene (6 bases). The CDR3 length is 13 residues. Germline lookup yields CDR1 SGHDT and CDR2 YYEEEE. The germline V and J ends were trimmed by 0 bases and 8 bases, with 11 bases remaining between them. The CDR3 region is CASSLDRAEGYTF. The CDR3 DNA sequence: TGTGCCAGCAGCTTGGACAGGGCAGAAGGCTACACCTTC. The full variable domain, its missing parts supplied by reference TRBV5-6 and TRBJ1-2, is DAGVTQSPTHLIKTRGQQVTLRCSPKSGHDTVSWYQQALGQGPQFIFQYYEEEERQRGNFPDRFSGHQFPNYSSELNVNALLLGDSALYLCASSLDRAEGYTFGSGTRLTVV.

The chain combines TRBV7-6 with TRBJ1-4, with D unresolved. V was shortened by 2 bases and J by 8 bases, with 6 bases between the two germline ends. Germline assignment: CDR1 SGHVS and CDR2 FNYEAQ. The CDR3 extends over 12 amino acids. As DNA, the CDR3 is TGTGCCAGCAGCTTAAGGGAGGAAAAACTGTTTTTT. It encodes CASSLREEKLFF.

The V and J genes are TRBV6-5 and TRBJ2-7, with 7 bases aligning to TRBD2. Germline V gene sequence: CDR1 MNHEY, CDR2 SVGAGI. The CDR3 runs to 16 residues. The V gene end was trimmed by 0 bases and the J gene end by 1 base; junction bases not matched to a gene: 6. CDR3 nucleotide sequence: TGTGCCAGCAGTTACTCGGCGGGGGAACGGTCCTACGAGCAGTACTTC. The encoded protein is CASSYSAGERSYEQYF.

The chain uses TRBV6-1 and TRBJ1-1; 8 positions agree with TRBD1. This CDR3 comprises 16 residues. The trim removed 4 bases at V and 5 bases at J, leaving 12 bases unmatched. In germline, CDR1 is MNHNS, CDR2 SASEGT. The CDR3 sequence: CASSANTGGRRTEAFF. Written as DNA, the CDR3 is TGTGCCAGCAGTGCCAATACAGGGGGGAGGAGGACTGAAGCTTTCTTT.